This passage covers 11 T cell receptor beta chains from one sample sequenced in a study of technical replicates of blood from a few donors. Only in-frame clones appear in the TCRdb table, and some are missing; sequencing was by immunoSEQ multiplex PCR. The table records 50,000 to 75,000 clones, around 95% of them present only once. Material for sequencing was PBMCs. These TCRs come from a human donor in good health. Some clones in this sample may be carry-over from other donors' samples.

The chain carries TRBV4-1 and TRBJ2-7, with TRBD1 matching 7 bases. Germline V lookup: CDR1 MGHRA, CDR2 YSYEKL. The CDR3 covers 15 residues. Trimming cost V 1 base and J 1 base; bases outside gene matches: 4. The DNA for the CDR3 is TGCGCCAGCAGCCAAGCCCCGGGACAGTCCTACGAGCAGTACTTC. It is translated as CASSQAPGQSYEQYF.

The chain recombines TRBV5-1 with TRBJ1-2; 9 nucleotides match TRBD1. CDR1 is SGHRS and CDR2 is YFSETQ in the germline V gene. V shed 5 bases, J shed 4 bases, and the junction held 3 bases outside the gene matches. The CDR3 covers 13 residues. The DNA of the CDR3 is TGCGCCAGCAGACCGGGACAGGGCTATGGCTACACCTTC. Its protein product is CASRPGQGYGYTF. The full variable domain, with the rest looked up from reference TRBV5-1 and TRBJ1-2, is KAGVTQTPRYLIKTRGQQVTLSCSPISGHRSVSWYQQTPGQGLQFLFEYFSETQRNKGNFPGRFSGRQFSNSRSEMNVSTLELGDSALYLCASRPGQGYGYTFGSGTRLTVV.

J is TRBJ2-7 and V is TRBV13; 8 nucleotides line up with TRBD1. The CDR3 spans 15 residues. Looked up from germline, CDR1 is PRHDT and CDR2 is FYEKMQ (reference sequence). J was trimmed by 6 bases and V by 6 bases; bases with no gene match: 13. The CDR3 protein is CASSRAGGALSEQYF. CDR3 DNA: TGTGCCAGCAGTCGAGCAGGGGGCGCCTTAAGCGAGCAGTACTTC.

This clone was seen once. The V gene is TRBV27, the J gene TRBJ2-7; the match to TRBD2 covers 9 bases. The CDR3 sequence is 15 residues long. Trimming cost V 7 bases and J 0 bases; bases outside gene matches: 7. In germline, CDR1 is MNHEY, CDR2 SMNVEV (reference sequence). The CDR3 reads CASTALAGYSYEQYF. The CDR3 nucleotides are TGTGCCAGCACCGCTCTAGCGGGGTACTCCTACGAGCAGTACTTC.

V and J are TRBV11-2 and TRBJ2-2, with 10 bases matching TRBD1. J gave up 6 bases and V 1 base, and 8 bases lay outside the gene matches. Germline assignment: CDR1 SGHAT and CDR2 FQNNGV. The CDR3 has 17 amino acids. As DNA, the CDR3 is TGTGCCAGCAGCTTAGTCCTCTGGGACAGGGGTGCCGGGGAGCTGTTTTTT. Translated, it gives CASSLVLWDRGAGELFF.

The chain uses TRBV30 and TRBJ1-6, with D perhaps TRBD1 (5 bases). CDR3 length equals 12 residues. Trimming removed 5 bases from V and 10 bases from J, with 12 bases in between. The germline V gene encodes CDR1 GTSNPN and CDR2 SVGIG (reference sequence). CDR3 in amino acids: CAWGHDTSPLHF. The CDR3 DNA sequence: TGTGCCTGGGGACACGACACGTCACCCCTCCACTTT.

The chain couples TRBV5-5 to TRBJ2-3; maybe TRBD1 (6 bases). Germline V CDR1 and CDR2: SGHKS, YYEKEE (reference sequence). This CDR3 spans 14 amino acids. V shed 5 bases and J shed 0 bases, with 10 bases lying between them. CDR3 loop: CASSGQLSTDTQYF. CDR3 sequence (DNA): TGTGCCAGCAGTGGACAGCTTAGCACAGATACGCAGTATTTT. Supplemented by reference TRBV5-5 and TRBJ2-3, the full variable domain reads DAGVTQSPTHLIKTRGQQVTLRCSPISGHKSVSWYQQVLGQGPQFIFQYYEKEERGRGNFPDRFSARQFPNYSSELNVNALLLGDSALYLCASSGQLSTDTQYFGPGTRLTVL.

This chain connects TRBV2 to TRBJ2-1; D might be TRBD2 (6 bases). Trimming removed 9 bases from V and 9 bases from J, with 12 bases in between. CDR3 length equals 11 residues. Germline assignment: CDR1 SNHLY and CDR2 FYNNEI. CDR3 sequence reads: CASRTGVEQFF. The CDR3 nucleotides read TGTGCCAGTCGGACGGGAGTTGAGCAGTTCTTC.

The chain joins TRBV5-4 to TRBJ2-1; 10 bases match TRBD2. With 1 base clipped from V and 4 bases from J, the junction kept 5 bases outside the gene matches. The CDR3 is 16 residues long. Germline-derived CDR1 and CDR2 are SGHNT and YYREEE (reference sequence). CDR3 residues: CASSLQTSGRYNEQFF. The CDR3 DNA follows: TGTGCCAGCAGCTTGCAGACTAGCGGGCGTTACAATGAGCAGTTCTTC.

The CDR3 spells CASSDSPRGDTQYF. The DNA of the CDR3 is TGCGCCAGCAGTGACTCGCCACGCGGAGATACGCAGTATTTT. The genes are TRBV10-2 and TRBJ2-3; D uncertain. Trimming removed 3 bases from V and 5 bases from J, with 12 bases in between. The CDR3 loop spans 14 amino acids. The germline gives CDR1 WSHSY, CDR2 SAAADI.

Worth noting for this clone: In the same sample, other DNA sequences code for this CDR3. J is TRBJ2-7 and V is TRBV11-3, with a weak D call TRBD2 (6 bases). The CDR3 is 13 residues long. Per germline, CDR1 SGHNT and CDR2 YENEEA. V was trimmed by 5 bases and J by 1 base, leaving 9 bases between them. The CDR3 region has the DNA TGTGCCAGCAGCCCCCGGGGGTCCTACGAGCAGTACTTC. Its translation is CASSPRGSYEQYF.